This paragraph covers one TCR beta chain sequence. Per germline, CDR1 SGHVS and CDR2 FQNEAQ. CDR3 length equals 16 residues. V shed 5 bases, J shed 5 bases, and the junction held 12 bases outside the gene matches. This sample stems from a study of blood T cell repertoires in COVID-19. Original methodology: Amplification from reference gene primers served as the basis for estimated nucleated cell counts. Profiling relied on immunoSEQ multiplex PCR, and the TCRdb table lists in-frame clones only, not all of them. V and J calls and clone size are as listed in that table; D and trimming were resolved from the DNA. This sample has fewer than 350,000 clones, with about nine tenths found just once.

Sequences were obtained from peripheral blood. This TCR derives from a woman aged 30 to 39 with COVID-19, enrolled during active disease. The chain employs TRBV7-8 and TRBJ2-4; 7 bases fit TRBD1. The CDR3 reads CASSTHRGDTQNIQYF. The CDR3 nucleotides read TGTGCCAGCAGCACCCACAGGGGAGATACTCAAAACATTCAGTACTTC.